This T cell receptor (beta chain) is from a study of cytomegalovirus exposure and HLA in healthy donors. Study observations and caveats: CMV serostatus stood as the only immune exposure information on hand. Data from an earlier analysis indicated that most TCR beta V segments were productive either about 87% or about 30% of the time.

Germline V gene lookup returns CDR1 MNHEY and CDR2 SMNVEV (reference sequence). The V and J ends lost 6 bases and 0 bases, in that order; junction bases with no gene match: 5. CDR3 size: 15 residues. The PCR employed 60 Vbeta primers together with 13 Jbeta primers. Method: immunoSEQ multiplex PCR; TCRdb's copy keeps in-frame clones and lacks some. The profile shows over 150,000 clones, about 72% of them singletons. Although they were nominally healthy when sampled, donors likely had unrecorded immune exposures. In regard to this clone: The target antigen is unknown.

The chain uses TRBV27 and TRBJ2-1, with TRBD1 identical over 7 bases. The source of this sequence is a man aged 45-65 years in good health and CMV-seropositive. Sequencing used PBMCs. DNA of the CDR3: TGTGCCAGCAGCTTCCGGGACAGCTCCTACAATGAGCAGTTCTTC. Translation: CASSFRDSSYNEQFF.